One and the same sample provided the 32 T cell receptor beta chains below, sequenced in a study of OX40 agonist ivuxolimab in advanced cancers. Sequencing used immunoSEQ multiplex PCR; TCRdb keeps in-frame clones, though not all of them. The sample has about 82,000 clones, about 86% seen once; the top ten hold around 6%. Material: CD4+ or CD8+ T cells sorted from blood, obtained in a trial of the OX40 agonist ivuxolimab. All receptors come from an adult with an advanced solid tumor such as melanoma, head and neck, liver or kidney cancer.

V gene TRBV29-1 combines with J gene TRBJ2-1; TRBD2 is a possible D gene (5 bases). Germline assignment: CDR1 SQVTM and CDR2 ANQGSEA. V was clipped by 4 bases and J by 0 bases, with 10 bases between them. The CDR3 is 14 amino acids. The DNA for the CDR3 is TGCAGCGTTGGGACTGTTAGCTCCTACAATGAGCAGTTCTTC. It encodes CSVGTVSSYNEQFF.

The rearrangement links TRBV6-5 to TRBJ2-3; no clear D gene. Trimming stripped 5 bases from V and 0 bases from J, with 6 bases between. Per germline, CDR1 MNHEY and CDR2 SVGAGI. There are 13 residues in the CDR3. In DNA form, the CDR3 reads TGTGCCAGCAGTCTACAGAGCACAGATACGCAGTATTTT. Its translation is CASSLQSTDTQYF.

This CDR3 is CASSNPMTGAVYGYTF. Here the CDR3 DNA reads TGTGCCAGCAGTAACCCGATGACAGGGGCGGTGTATGGCTACACCTTC. The chain couples TRBV5-5 to TRBJ1-2; 8 bases fit TRBD1. V was pared by 5 bases and J by 5 bases, with 14 bases of the junction left unmatched. The length of the CDR3 is 16 residues. Germline values: CDR1 SGHKS, CDR2 YYEKEE (reference sequence).

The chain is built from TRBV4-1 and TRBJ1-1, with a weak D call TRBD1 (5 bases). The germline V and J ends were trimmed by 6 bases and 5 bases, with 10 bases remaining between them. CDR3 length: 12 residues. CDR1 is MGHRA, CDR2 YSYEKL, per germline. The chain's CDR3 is CASRAGRTEAFF. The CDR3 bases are TGCGCCAGCAGGGCGGGGCGGACTGAAGCTTTCTTT.

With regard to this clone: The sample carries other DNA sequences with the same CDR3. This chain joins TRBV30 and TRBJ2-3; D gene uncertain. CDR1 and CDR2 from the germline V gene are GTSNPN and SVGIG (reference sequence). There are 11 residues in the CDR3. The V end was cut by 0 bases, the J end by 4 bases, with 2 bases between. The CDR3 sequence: CAWSVSDTQYF. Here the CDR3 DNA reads TGTGCCTGGAGTGTATCAGATACGCAGTATTTT. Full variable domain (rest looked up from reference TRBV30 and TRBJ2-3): SQTIHQWPATLVQPVGSPLSLECTVEGTSNPNLYWYRQAAGRGLQLLFYSVGIGQISSEVPQNLSASRPQDRQFILSSKKLLLSDSGFYLCAWSVSDTQYFGPGTRLTVL.

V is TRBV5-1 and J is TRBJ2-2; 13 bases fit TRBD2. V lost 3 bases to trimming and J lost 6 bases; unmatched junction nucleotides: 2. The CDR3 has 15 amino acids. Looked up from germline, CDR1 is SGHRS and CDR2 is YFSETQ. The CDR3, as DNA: TGCGCCAGCAGCTCCGGACTAGCGGGGGCCGGGGAGCTGTTTTTT. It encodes CASSSGLAGAGELFF.

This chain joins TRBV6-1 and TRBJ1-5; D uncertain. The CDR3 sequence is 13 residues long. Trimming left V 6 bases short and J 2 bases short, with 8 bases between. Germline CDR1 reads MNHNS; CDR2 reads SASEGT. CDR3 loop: CASRERGNQPQHF. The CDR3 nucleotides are TGTGCCAGCAGGGAAAGGGGCAATCAGCCCCAGCATTTT.

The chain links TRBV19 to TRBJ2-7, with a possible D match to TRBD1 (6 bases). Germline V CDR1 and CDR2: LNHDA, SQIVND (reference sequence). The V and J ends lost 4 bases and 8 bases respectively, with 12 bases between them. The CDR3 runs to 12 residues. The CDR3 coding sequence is TGTGCCAGTAGTAATCAGGGGAGTCAGCAGTACTTC. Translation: CASSNQGSQQYF.

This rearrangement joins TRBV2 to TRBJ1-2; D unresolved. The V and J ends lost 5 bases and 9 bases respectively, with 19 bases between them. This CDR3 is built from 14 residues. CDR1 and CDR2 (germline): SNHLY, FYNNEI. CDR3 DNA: TGTGCCAGCAGTCAGGACCGATCCGTTTGGCGCTACACCTTC. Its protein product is CASSQDRSVWRYTF.

CDR3 DNA sequence: TGTGCCTGGGGGTTGGGGACAGGGGGCAGGTACGAGCAGTACTTC. Translated: CAWGLGTGGRYEQYF. The rearrangement joins TRBV30 to TRBJ2-7; 12 bases match TRBD1. This CDR3 is built from 15 residues. The germline gives CDR1 GTSNPN, CDR2 SVGIG (reference sequence). Unmatched junction bases numbered 9, after V lost 5 bases and J lost 4 bases.

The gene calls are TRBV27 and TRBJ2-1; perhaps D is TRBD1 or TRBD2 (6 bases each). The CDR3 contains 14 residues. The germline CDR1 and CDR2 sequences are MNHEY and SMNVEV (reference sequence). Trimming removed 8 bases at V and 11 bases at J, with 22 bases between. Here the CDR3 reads CASLPAGTTMKQFF. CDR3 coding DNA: TGTGCCAGCCTCCCTGCGGGGACAACAATGAAGCAGTTCTTC.

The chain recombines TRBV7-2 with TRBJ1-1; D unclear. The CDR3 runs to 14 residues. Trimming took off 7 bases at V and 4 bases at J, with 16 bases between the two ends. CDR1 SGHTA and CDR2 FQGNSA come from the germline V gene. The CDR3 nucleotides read TGTGCCAGCATCGAAACCCTGGGAGTCACTGAAGCTTTCTTT. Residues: CASIETLGVTEAFF.

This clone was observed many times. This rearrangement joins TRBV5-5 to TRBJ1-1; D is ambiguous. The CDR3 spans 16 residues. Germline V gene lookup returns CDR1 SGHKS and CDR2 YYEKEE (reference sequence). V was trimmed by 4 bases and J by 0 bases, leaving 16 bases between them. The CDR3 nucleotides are TGTGCCAGCAGCCAGCCACTGAGAACCATGAACACTGAAGCTTTCTTT. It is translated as CASSQPLRTMNTEAFF.

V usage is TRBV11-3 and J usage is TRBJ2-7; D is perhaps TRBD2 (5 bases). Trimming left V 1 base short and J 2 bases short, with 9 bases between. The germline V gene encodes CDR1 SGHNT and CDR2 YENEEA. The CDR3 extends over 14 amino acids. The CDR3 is CASSLGPEAYEQYF. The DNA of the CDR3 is TGTGCCAGCAGCTTAGGGCCGGAGGCCTACGAGCAGTACTTC. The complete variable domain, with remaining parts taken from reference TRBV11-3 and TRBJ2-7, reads EAGVVQSPRYKIIEKKQPVAFWCNPISGHNTLYWYLQNLGQGPELLIRYENEEAVDDSQLPKDRFSAERLKGVDSTLKIQPAELGDSAVYLCASSLGPEAYEQYFGPGTRLTVT.

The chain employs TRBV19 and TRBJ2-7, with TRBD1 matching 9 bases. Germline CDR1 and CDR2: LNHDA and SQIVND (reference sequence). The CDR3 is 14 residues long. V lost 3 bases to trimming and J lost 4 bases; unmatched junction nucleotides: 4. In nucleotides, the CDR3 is TGTGCCAGTAGTATTCCCGGACAGGGGTACGAGCAGTACTTC. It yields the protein CASSIPGQGYEQYF.

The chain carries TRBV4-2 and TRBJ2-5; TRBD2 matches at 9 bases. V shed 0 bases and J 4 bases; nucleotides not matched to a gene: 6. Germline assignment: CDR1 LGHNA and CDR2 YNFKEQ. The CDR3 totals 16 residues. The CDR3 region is CASSQEDSGSLETQYF. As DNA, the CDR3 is TGTGCCAGCAGCCAAGAAGATAGCGGGAGTTTAGAGACCCAGTACTTC.

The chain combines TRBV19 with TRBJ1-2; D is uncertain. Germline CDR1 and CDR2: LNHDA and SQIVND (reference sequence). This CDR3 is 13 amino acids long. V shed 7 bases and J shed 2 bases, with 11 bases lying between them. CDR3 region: CASTFDGNYGYTF. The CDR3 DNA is TGTGCCAGTACCTTCGACGGAAACTATGGCTACACCTTC. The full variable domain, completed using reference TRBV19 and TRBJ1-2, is DGGITQSPKYLFRKEGQNVTLSCEQNLNHDAMYWYRQDPGQGLRLIYYSQIVNDFQKGDIAEGYSVSREKKESFPLTVTSAQKNPTAFYLCASTFDGNYGYTFGSGTRLTVV.

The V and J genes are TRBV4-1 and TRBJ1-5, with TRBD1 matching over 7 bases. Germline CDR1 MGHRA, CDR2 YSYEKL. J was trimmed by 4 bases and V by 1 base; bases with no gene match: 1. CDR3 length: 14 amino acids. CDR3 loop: CASSQAGGNQPQHF. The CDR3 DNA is TGCGCCAGCAGCCAAGCAGGGGGTAATCAGCCCCAGCATTTT.

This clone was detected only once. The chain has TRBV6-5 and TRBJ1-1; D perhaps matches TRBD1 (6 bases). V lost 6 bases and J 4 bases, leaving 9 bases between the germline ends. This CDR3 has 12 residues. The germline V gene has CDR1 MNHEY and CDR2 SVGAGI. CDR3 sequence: CASRRGATEAFF. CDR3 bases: TGTGCCAGCAGGCGGGGGGCCACTGAAGCTTTCTTT.

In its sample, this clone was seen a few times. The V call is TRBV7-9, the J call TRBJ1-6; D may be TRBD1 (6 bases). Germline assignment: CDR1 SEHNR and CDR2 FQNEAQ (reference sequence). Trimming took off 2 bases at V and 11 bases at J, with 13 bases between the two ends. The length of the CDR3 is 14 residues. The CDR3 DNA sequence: TGTGCCAGCAGCTTACCAGGGGCTTATCCACCCCTCCACTTT. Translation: CASSLPGAYPPLHF. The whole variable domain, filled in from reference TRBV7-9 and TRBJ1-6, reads DTGVSQNPRHKITKRGQNVTFRCDPISEHNRLYWYRQTLGQGPEFLTYFQNEAQLEKSRLLSDRFSAERPKGSFSTLEIQRTEQGDSAMYLCASSLPGAYPPLHFGNGTRLTVT.

DNA of the CDR3: TGCGCCAGCAGCTGGGGACCCCGCTCTGGGGCCAACGTCCTGACTTTC. Encoded protein: CASSWGPRSGANVLTF. This rearrangement joins TRBV5-1 to TRBJ2-6, with D perhaps assigned TRBD1 or TRBD2 (5 bases each). The CDR3 covers 16 residues. Per germline, CDR1 SGHRS and CDR2 YFSETQ. Deletions cut 3 bases from V and 0 bases from J, with 10 bases between.

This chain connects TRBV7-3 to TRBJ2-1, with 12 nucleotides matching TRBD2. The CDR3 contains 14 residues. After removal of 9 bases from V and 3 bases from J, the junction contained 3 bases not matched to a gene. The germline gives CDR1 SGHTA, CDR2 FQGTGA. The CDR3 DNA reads TGTGCCAGTGGGACTAGCGGGTTCTACAATGAGCAGTTCTTC. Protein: CASGTSGFYNEQFF.

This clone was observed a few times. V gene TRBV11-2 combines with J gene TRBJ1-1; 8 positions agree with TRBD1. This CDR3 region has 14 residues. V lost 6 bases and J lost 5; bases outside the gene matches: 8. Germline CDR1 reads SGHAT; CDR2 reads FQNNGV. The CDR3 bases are TGTGCCAGCAGGTACAGGGGGTCGGGAACTGAAGCTTTCTTT. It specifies CASRYRGSGTEAFF.

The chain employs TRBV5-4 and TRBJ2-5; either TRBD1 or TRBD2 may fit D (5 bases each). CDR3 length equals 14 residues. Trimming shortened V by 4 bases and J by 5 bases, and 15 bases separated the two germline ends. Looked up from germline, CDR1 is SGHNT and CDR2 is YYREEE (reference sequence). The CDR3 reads CASSPIGAGETQYF. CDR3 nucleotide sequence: TGTGCCAGCAGCCCTATCGGGGCCGGGGAGACCCAGTACTTC.

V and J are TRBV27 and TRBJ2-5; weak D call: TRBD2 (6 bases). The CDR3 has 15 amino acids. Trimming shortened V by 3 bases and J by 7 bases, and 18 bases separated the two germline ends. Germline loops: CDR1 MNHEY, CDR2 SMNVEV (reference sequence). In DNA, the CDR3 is TGTGCCAGCAGTTTCCATGCGGGGCCCCGGGGGACCCAGTACTTC. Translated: CASSFHAGPRGTQYF.

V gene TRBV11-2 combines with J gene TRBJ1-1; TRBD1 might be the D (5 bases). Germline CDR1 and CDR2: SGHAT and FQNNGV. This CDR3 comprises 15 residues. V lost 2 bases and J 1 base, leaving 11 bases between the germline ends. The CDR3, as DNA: TGTGCCAGCAGCTTACTTTGGGGGTCGAACACTGAAGCTTTCTTT. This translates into CASSLLWGSNTEAFF.

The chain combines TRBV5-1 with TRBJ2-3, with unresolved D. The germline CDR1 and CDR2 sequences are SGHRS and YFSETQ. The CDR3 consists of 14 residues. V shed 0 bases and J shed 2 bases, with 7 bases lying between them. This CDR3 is CASSLETVTDTQYF. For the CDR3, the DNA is TGCGCCAGCAGCTTGGAGACTGTCACAGATACGCAGTATTTT.

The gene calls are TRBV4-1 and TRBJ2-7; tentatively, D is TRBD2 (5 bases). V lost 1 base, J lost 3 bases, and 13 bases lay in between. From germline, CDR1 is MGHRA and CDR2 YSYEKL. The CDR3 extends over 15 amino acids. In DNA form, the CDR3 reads TGCGCCAGCAGCCAAGGGCTTGGACTGTTCTACGAGCAGTACTTC. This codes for CASSQGLGLFYEQYF.

The CDR3 loop is CATSREVSGYGYTF. The CDR3 DNA follows: TGTGCCACCAGCAGAGAGGTATCAGGGTATGGCTACACCTTC. V gene TRBV15 combines with J gene TRBJ1-2, with D perhaps matching TRBD1 (5 bases). Germline V lookup: CDR1 LNHNV, CDR2 YYDKDF (reference sequence). The CDR3 runs to 14 residues. Between the trimmed V and J ends, which lost 0 bases and 5 bases, there was a span of 10 bases.

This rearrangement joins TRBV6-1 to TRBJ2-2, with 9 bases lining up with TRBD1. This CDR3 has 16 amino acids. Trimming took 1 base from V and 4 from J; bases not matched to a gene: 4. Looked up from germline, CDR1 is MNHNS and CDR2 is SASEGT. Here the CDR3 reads CASSEVGTGTTGELFF. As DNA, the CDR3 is TGTGCCAGCAGTGAAGTTGGGACAGGGACCACCGGGGAGCTGTTTTTT.

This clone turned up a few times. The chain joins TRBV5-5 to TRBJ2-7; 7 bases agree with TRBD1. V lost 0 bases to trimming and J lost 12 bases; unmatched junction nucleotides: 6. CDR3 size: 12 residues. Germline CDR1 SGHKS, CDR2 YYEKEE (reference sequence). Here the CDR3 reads CASSLEGSGGYF. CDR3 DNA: TGTGCCAGCAGCTTGGAGGGATCAGGGGGGTACTTC.

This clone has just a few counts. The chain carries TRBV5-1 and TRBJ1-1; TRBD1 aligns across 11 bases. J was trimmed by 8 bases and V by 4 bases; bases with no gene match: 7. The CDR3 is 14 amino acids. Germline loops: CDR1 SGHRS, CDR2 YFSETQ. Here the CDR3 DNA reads TGCGCCAGCAGCCCCGGGACAGGGGGACAAGAAGCTTTCTTT. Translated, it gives CASSPGTGGQEAFF.